This TCR beta chain was sequenced in a study of shared clonotypes between healthy human individuals. Regarding this clone: The same CDR3 arises from other DNA sequences in this sample as well.

Germline V gene lookup returns CDR1 MNHEY and CDR2 SVGAGI. V was trimmed by 0 bases and J by 0 bases, leaving 9 bases between them. The CDR3 runs to 15 residues. Deep was the level at which the assay was run. Libraries were prepared by immunoSEQ multiplex PCR; TCRdb keeps only in-frame clonotypes and omits some of them. The table has 2 million or so clones, 85% to 95% seen once. The gene calls are TRBV6-5 and TRBJ2-7; the D is unclear. The receptor was derived from a young man in good health. Sequenced sample: naive CD4+ T cells sorted from blood. The subset was: CD45RA+ positively selected. Here the CDR3 DNA reads TGTGCCAGCAGTTACTCGACGGCCAGCTCCTACGAGCAGTACTTC. Protein product: CASSYSTASSYEQYF.